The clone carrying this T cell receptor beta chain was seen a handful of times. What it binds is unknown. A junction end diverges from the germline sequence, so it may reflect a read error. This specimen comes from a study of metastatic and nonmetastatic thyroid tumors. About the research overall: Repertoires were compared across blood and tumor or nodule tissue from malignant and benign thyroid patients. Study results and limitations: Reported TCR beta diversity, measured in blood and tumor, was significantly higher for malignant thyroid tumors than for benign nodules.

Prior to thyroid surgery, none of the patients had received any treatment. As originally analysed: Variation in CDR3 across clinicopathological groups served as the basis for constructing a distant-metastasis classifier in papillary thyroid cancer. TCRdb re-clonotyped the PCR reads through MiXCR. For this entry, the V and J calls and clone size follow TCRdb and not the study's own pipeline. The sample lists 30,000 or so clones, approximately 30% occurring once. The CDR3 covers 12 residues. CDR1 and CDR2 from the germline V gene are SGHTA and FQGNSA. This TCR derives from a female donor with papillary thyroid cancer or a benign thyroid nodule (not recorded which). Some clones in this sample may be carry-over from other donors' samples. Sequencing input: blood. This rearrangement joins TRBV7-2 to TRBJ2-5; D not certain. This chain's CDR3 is CASFGVGETQYF. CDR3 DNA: TGCGCCAGCTTTGGGGTCGGCGAGACCCAGTACTTC.